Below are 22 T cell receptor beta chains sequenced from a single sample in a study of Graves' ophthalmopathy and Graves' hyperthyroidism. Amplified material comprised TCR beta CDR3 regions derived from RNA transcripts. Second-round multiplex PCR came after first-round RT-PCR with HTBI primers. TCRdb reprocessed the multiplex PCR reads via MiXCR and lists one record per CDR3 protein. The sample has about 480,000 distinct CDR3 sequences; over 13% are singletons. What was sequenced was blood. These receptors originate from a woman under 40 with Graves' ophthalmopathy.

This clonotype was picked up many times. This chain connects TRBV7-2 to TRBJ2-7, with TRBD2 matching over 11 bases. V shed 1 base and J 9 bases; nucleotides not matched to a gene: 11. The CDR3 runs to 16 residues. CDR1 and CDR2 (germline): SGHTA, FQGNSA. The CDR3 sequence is CASSLGGTSGPRGQYF. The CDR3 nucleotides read TGTGCCAGCAGCTTAGGCGGGACTAGCGGCCCTCGGGGGCAGTACTTC.

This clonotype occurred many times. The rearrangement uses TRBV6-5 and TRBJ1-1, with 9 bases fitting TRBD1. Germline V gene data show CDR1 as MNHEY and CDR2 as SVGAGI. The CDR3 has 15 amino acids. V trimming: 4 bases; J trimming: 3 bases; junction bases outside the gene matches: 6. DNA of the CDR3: TGTGCCAGCAGTTCGGGACAGGGTGGAGACACTGAAGCTTTCTTT. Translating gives CASSSGQGGDTEAFF.

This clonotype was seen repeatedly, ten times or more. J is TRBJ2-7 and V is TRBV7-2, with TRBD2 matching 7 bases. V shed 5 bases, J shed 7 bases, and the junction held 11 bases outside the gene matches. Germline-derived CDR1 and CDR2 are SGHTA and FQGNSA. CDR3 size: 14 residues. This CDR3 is CASSPTTPGGEQYF. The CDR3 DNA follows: TGTGCCAGCAGCCCTACTACGCCCGGGGGGGAGCAGTACTTC.

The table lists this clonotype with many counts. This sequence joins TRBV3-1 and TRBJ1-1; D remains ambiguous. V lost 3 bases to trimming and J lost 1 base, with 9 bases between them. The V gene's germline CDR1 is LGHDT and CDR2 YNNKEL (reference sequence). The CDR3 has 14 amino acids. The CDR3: CASSHNVRNTEAFF. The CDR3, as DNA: TGTGCCAGCAGCCATAACGTGAGGAACACTGAAGCTTTCTTT.

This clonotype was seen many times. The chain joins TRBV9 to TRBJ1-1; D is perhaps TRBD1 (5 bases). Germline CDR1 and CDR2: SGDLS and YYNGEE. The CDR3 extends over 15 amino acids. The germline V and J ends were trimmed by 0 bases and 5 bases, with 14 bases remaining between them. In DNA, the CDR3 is TGTGCCAGCAGCGTAGCCGGGGCATCGGGGACTGAAGCTTTCTTT. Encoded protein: CASSVAGASGTEAFF.

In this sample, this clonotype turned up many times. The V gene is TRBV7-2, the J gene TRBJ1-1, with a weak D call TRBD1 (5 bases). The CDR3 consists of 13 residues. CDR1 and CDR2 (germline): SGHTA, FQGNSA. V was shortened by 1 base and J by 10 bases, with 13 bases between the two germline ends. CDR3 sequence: CASSLVGGRGAFF. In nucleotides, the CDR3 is TGTGCCAGCAGCTTAGTTGGGGGTCGGGGAGCTTTCTTT.

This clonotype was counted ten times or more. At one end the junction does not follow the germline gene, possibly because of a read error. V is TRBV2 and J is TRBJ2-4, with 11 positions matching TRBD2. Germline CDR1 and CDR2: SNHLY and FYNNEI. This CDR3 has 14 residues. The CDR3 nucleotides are TGTGCCAGCGGGACTAGCGGAGCCAAAAACATTAAGTACTTC. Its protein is CASGTSGAKNIKYF.

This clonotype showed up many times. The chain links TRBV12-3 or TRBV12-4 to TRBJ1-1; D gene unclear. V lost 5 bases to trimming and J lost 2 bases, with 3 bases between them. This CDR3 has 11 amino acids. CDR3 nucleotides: TGTGCCAGCAGTCCCAACACTGAAGCTTTCTTT. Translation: CASSPNTEAFF.

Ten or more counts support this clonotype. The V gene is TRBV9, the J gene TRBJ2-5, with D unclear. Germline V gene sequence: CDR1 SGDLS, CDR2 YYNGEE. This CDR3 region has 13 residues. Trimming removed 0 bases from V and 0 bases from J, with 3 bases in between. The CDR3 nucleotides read TGTGCCAGCAGCGTAGCCAACCAAGAGACCCAGTACTTC. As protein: CASSVANQETQYF. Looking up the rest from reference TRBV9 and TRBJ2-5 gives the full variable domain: DSGVTQTPKHLITATGQRVTLRCSPRSGDLSVYWYQQSLDQGLQFLIQYYNGEERAKGNILERFSAQQFPDLHSELNLSSLELGDSALYFCASSVANQETQYFGPGTRLLVL.

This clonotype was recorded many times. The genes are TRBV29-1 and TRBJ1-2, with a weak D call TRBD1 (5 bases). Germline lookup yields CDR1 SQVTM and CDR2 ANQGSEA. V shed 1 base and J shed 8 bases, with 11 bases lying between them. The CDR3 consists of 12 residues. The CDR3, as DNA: TGCAGCGTTGAAGGGCAGGGCGAAGGCTACACCTTC. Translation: CSVEGQGEGYTF.

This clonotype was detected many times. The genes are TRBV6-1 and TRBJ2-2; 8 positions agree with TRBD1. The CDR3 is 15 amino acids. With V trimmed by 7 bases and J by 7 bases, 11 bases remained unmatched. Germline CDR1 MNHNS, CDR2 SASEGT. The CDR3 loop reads CASMMGQAGGGELFF. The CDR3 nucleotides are TGTGCCAGCATGATGGGACAGGCGGGTGGCGGGGAGCTGTTTTTT.

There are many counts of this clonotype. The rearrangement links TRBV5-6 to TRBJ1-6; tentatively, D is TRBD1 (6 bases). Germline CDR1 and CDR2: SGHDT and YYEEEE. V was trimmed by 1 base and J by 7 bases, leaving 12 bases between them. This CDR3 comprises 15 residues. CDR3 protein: CASSLIQGGNSPLHF. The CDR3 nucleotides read TGTGCCAGCAGCTTGATACAGGGAGGGAATTCACCCCTCCACTTT.

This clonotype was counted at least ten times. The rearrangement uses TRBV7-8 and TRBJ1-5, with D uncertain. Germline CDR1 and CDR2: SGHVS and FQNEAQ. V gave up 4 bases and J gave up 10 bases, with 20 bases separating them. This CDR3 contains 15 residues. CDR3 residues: CASSYLADGLNPQHF. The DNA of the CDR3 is TGTGCCAGCAGCTACCTTGCCGACGGCCTAAACCCCCAGCATTTT.

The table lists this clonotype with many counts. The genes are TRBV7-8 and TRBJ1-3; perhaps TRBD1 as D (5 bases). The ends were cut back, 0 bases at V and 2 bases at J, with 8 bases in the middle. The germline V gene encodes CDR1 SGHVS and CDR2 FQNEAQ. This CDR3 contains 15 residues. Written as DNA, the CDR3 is TGTGCCAGCAGCTTAGCGGGGCCTGCTGGAAACACCATATATTTT. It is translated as CASSLAGPAGNTIYF. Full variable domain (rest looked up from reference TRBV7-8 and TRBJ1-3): GAGVSQSPRYKVAKRGQDVALRCDPISGHVSLFWYQQALGQGPEFLTYFQNEAQLDKSGLPSDRFFAERPEGSVSTLKIQRTQQEDSAVYLCASSLAGPAGNTIYFGEGSWLTVV.

The CDR3 sequence is CASISGPGGGGTQYF. CDR3 sequence (DNA): TGTGCCAGCATCTCCGGCCCTGGGGGGGGTGGGACCCAGTACTTC. The V and J genes are TRBV7-3 and TRBJ2-5; 7 bases are shared with TRBD2. Losses at the gene ends were 7 bases for V and 7 bases for J; bases not matched to a gene: 15. CDR1 is SGHTA and CDR2 is FQGTGA in the germline V gene. The CDR3 extends over 15 amino acids.

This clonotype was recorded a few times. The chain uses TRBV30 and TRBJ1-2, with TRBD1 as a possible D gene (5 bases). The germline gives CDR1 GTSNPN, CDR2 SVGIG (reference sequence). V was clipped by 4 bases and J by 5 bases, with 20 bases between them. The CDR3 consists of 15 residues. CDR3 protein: CAWNIGASGRYGYTF. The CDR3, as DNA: TGTGCCTGGAACATAGGGGCGTCGGGACGGTATGGCTACACCTTC.

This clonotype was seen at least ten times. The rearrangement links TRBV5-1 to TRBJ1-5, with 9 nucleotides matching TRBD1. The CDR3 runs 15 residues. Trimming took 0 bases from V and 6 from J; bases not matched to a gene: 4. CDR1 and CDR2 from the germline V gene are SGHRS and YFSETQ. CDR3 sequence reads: CASSLGGQGPQPQHF. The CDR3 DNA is TGCGCCAGCAGCTTGGGGGGACAGGGTCCTCAGCCCCAGCATTTT.

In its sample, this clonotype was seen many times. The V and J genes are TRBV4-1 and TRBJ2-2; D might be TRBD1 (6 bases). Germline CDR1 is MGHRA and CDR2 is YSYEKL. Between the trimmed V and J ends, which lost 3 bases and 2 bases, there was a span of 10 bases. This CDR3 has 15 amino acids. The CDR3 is CASSHRGPNTGELFF. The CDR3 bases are TGCGCCAGCAGCCACAGGGGCCCCAACACCGGGGAGCTGTTTTTT.

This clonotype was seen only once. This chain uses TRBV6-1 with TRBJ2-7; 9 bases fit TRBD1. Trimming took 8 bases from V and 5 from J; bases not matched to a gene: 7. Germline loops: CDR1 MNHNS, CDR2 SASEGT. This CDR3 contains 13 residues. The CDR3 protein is CASHLGQGNEQYF. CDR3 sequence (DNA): TGTGCCAGCCACCTAGGACAGGGGAACGAGCAGTACTTC.

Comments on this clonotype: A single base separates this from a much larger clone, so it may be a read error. CDR3 residues: CASSTYGDGYTF. Here the CDR3 DNA reads TGTGCCAGTAGTACGTACGGAGATGGCTACACCTTC. The rearrangement links TRBV19 to TRBJ1-2, with D unclear. Germline values: CDR1 LNHDA, CDR2 SQIVND (reference sequence). CDR3 length: 12 amino acids. The germline V and J ends were trimmed by 4 bases and 6 bases, with 9 bases remaining between them.

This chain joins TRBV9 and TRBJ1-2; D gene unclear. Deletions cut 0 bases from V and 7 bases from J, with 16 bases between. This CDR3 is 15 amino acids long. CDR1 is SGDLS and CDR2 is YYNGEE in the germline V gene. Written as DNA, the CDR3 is TGTGCCAGCAGCGTAGGAGGAGGCCCCCTCGGTGGCTACACCTTC. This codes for CASSVGGGPLGGYTF.

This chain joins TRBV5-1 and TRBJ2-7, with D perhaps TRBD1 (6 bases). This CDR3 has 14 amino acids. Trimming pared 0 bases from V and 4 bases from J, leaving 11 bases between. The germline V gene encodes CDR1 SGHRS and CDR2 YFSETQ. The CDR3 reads CASSLAQGGYEQYF. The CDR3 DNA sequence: TGCGCCAGCAGCTTGGCACAGGGCGGGTACGAGCAGTACTTC.